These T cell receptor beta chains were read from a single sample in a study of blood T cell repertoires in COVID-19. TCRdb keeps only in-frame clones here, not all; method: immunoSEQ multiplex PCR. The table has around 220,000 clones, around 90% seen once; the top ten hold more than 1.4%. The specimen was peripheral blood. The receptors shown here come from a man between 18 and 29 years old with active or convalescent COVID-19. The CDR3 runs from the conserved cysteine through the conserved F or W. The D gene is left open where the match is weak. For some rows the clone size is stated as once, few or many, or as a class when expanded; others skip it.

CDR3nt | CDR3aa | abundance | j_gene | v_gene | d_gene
TGTGCCTGGAGTCAACGGACAGGGGGTGCTAGAGGCTACACCTTC | CAWSQRTGGARGYTF | few | TRBJ1-2 | TRBV30 | TRBD1
TGTGCCAGCAGCCCCTCGGAGGGGGCGGACTATGGCTACACCTTC | CASSPSEGADYGYTF | once | TRBJ1-2 | TRBV5-4 | TRBD1
TGTGCCAGCAGCCTCGGACGGGATTCGTATAGCACAGATACGCAGTATTTT | CASSLGRDSYSTDTQYF | NA | TRBJ2-3 | TRBV11-2 | NA
TGTGCCAGCCGACGGGGACAGGGGGTTAAGGAGCAGTTCTTC | CASRRGQGVKEQFF | NA | TRBJ2-1 | TRBV28 | TRBD1
TGTGCCAGCAGCCACTCCGAACTAGCGGGTACGCAGTATTTT | CASSHSELAGTQYF | NA | TRBJ2-3 | TRBV3-1/TRBV3-2 | TRBD2
TGTGCCAGCAGCTTGCGGCCCACCGGCAACGAGCAGTACTTC | CASSLRPTGNEQYF | NA | TRBJ2-7 | TRBV7-6 | NA
TGTGCCAGCAGCCAAGATGGGACAGTGAACGGGGAGCTGTTTTTT | CASSQDGTVNGELFF | NA | TRBJ2-2 | TRBV4-2 | TRBD1
TGTGCCACCAGCCTGGAGGGGAGAAAAACTGAAGCTTTCTTT | CATSLEGRKTEAFF | NA | TRBJ1-1 | TRBV15 | NA
TGTGCCAGCAGTCAAGGACAGGGGGCCACTCAGCCCCAGCATTTT | CASSQGQGATQPQHF | NA | TRBJ1-5 | TRBV7-2 | TRBD1
TGTGCCATCAGTGGGGGGACAGGCTCACCGGGGGAACCCTACGAGCAGTACTTC | CAISGGTGSPGEPYEQYF | NA | TRBJ2-7 | TRBV10-3 | TRBD1
TGCAGCGTTGAAGACCCTCACAGGTCTGGAAACACCATATATTTT | CSVEDPHRSGNTIYF | once | TRBJ1-3 | TRBV29-1 | NA
TGTGCCTGGAGTGTCCGGGGTGCGGGAGGGTATGGCTACACCTTC | CAWSVRGAGGYGYTF | NA | TRBJ1-2 | TRBV30 | NA
TGTGCCAGTAGTATAGATTCCCCCGTCTCCTACAATGAGCAGTTCTTC | CASSIDSPVSYNEQFF | NA | TRBJ2-1 | TRBV19 | NA
TGCAGCGTTGTTCAGGGGGCCTACGAGCAGTACTTC | CSVVQGAYEQYF | few | TRBJ2-7 | TRBV29-1 | TRBD1
TGTGCCAGCAGTTCACCGGGACAGGGCCTCTACGAGCAGTACTTC | CASSSPGQGLYEQYF | NA | TRBJ2-7 | TRBV27 | TRBD1
TGTGCCACCAGTGATAGTAGGGTCGGGACAGGGCTCAGGGAGCAGTTCTTC | CATSDSRVGTGLREQFF | NA | TRBJ2-1 | TRBV24-1 | TRBD1
TGTGCCAGCACCATGGAGTACGAGCAGTACTTC | CASTMEYEQYF | NA | TRBJ2-7 | TRBV2 | NA
TGTGCCTGGTCCTGGGGGCACGGTAATGAAAAACTGTTTTTT | CAWSWGHGNEKLFF | NA | TRBJ1-4 | TRBV30 | NA
TGTGCCAGCAGTCTAATCAAGGGACAGGGCTACGAGCAGTACTTC | CASSLIKGQGYEQYF | NA | TRBJ2-7 | TRBV27 | TRBD1
TGCAGCGTTGAAGTGGGGGCGGGTCAGCCCCAGCATTTT | CSVEVGAGQPQHF | NA | TRBJ1-5 | TRBV29-1 | NA
TGTGCCAGCAGCTTATTAGTAGCGGGCACAGATACGCAGTATTTT | CASSLLVAGTDTQYF | once | TRBJ2-3 | TRBV7-3 | NA
TGTGCCAGCAGTGATCGGACAGGGGGCTTTCGAGGAAACACCATATATTTT | CASSDRTGGFRGNTIYF | NA | TRBJ1-3 | TRBV25-1 | TRBD1
TGCGCCAGCAGTGGACGGACTAGCGGGTCAGGGGAGCAGTTCTTC | CASSGRTSGSGEQFF | NA | TRBJ2-1 | TRBV10-1 | TRBD2
TGTGCCAGCAGTCCGACAGGGGGAACTGGGGAGCTGTTTTTT | CASSPTGGTGELFF | NA | TRBJ2-2 | TRBV28 | TRBD1
TGTGCCAGCAGTTTTACCAGTACCCCTGAAGCTTTCTTT | CASSFTSTPEAFF | NA | TRBJ1-1 | TRBV28 | NA
TGTGCCAGCAGCGGCTCCGTGTGGGCCCTTAGCTCTGGAAACACCATATATTTT | CASSGSVWALSSGNTIYF | NA | TRBJ1-3 | TRBV28 | NA
TGCAGCGTTCTCTCAAACACCATATATTTT | CSVLSNTIYF | NA | TRBJ1-3 | TRBV29-1 | NA
TGTGCCACGCTTACAGGGGCTAGCACAGATACGCAGTATTTT | CATLTGASTDTQYF | NA | TRBJ2-3 | TRBV10-3 | TRBD1
TGTGCCAGCAGTGAACAGGTTGGTAATCAGCCCCAGCATTTT | CASSEQVGNQPQHF | NA | TRBJ1-5 | TRBV2 | NA
TGCAGCGTGGGACCGGGACTAGCGGGAGGGCCATTCTACCCATCGGACAATGAGCAGTTCTTC | CSVGPGLAGGPFYPSDNEQFF | once | TRBJ2-1 | TRBV29-1 | TRBD2
TGCGCCAGCAGCCGAACCCTAACTAGCGGGAGTCCTGAGCAGTTCTTC | CASSRTLTSGSPEQFF | NA | TRBJ2-1 | TRBV5-1 | TRBD2
TGTGCCTGGAGTCCCAAACGGGATTCACCCCTCCACTTT | CAWSPKRDSPLHF | few | TRBJ1-6 | TRBV30 | NA
TGTGCCAGCAGTTACTCCGGGACAGGAGCCTATGGCTACACCTTC | CASSYSGTGAYGYTF | NA | TRBJ1-2 | TRBV6-5 | TRBD1
TGTGCCAGCAGTTTAACGAGTTCCAAAAACATTCAGTACTTC | CASSLTSSKNIQYF | NA | TRBJ2-4 | TRBV27 | NA
TGTGCCACCCCGGGACAGGGAAACTATGGCTACACCTTC | CATPGQGNYGYTF | NA | TRBJ1-2 | TRBV19 | TRBD1
TGCAGTGCTAGTAGGCGGGAGGGGTACAATGAGCAGTTCTTC | CSASRREGYNEQFF | few | TRBJ2-1 | TRBV20-1 | TRBD2
TGTGCCAGGGGGGCCAGGGTTGACGAGCAGTACTTC | CARGARVDEQYF | NA | TRBJ2-7 | TRBV5-3 | NA
TGTGCCAGCAGCTTAGAAGTACAGAAACTAGCCAAAAACATTCAGTACTTC | CASSLEVQKLAKNIQYF | NA | TRBJ2-4 | TRBV11-2 | NA
TGTGCCAGCAGTACCCAGACAGGGGGGCTCTACGAGCAGTACTTC | CASSTQTGGLYEQYF | NA | TRBJ2-7 | TRBV27 | TRBD1
TGTGCCAGCAGTCCCTCCGGGACTAGCGTCTACGAGCAGTACTTC | CASSPSGTSVYEQYF | NA | TRBJ2-7 | TRBV28 | TRBD2
TGTGCCAGCAGTTTAGGCTGGTCACCCACAGATACGCAGTATTTT | CASSLGWSPTDTQYF | NA | TRBJ2-3 | TRBV27 | NA
TGTGCCAGCAGCCTGCCGGGACAGAATGAAAAACTGTTTTTT | CASSLPGQNEKLFF | NA | TRBJ1-4 | TRBV5-4 | TRBD1
TGTGCCAGCGGGGGGAGTACCTACGAGCAGTACTTC | CASGGSTYEQYF | once | TRBJ2-7 | TRBV12-3/TRBV12-4 | NA
TGTGCCAGTAGCCGGGACAGGGGGCTTCGAGGCACTGAAGCTTTCTTT | CASSRDRGLRGTEAFF | NA | TRBJ1-1 | TRBV28 | TRBD1
TGTGCCACCAGCAGAGATCTGGAGTACGGATACACCATATATTTT | CATSRDLEYGYTIYF | NA | TRBJ1-3 | TRBV15 | NA
TGTGCCTGGGCCACAGGATATGGCTACACCTTC | CAWATGYGYTF | NA | TRBJ1-2 | TRBV30 | NA
TGTGCCAGCAGCCGAGGGCTAGTCACTGAAGCTTTCTTT | CASSRGLVTEAFF | NA | TRBJ1-1 | TRBV7-3 | NA
TGTGCCAGCAGCCCGTTGTCGGACAGACTTACCGGGGAGCTGTTTTTT | CASSPLSDRLTGELFF | NA | TRBJ2-2 | TRBV7-2 | NA
TGCGCCAGCAGCCCTGGACTAGGTGGATACGAGCAGTACTTC | CASSPGLGGYEQYF | NA | TRBJ2-7 | TRBV5-1 | TRBD2
TGTGCCTGGAGCCATTCCTACGAGCAGTACTTC | CAWSHSYEQYF | NA | TRBJ2-7 | TRBV30 | NA
TGTGCCAGCAGCTTCTTAACAGGGGACAATCAGCCCCAGCATTTT | CASSFLTGDNQPQHF | NA | TRBJ1-5 | TRBV5-5 | TRBD1
TGTGCCAGCAGTTTATCGGGGCAGGGGACGAGCTCCTATAATTCACCCCTCCACTTT | CASSLSGQGTSSYNSPLHF | NA | TRBJ1-6 | TRBV27 | NA